A single sample is the source of the 23 T cell receptor beta chains below, sequenced in a study of blood T cells in healthy people across ages. Then a second PCR, running roughly 7 to 11 cycles, was carried out with a sample-barcoded 5' primer and a J-beta primer mix. Via MiXCR, TCRdb re-called the 5' RACE reads, giving one row per CDR3 protein. The sample lists about 670,000 distinct CDR3 sequences; roughly two fifths were seen once. The sequenced sample was blood. These TCRs come from a man older than 75 in good health.

This clonotype was seen a handful of times. The rearrangement joins TRBV29-1 to TRBJ2-5; D is unresolved. Trimming cost V 4 bases and J 5 bases, with 14 bases left between them. This CDR3 region has 13 residues. Germline-derived CDR1 and CDR2 are SQVTM and ANQGSEA. CDR3: CSVGGRGVETQYF. CDR3 DNA: TGCAGCGTTGGTGGGCGCGGAGTCGAGACCCAGTACTTC.

This clonotype was observed a few times. The chain couples TRBV5-1 to TRBJ2-5; tentatively, D is TRBD1 (5 bases). The CDR3 sequence is 15 residues long. CDR1 and CDR2 from the germline V gene are SGHRS and YFSETQ. Trimming removed 0 bases at V and 1 base at J, with 10 bases between. The CDR3 region has the DNA TGCGCCAGCAGCTTGGTCGTGACAGCCCAAGAGACCCAGTACTTC. This translates into CASSLVVTAQETQYF.

This chain connects TRBV4-1 to TRBJ2-1; weak D call: TRBD2 (6 bases). The V gene's germline CDR1 is MGHRA and CDR2 YSYEKL. The V end lost 0 bases, the J end lost 0 bases, and 12 bases lay between the germline ends. The CDR3 runs 17 residues. The CDR3: CASSQDWEAGSYNEQFF. CDR3 DNA sequence: TGCGCCAGCAGCCAAGATTGGGAAGCGGGCTCCTACAATGAGCAGTTCTTC.

The chain uses TRBV9 and TRBJ2-3; tentatively, D is TRBD2 (7 bases). V shed 8 bases and J shed 5 bases, with 21 bases lying between them. Germline V gives CDR1 SGDLS, CDR2 YYNGEE. This CDR3 has 15 amino acids. The CDR3: CASNPRGAGEDTQYF. CDR3 DNA sequence: TGTGCCAGTAACCCCCGGGGGGCGGGGGAAGATACGCAGTATTTT.

The chain has TRBV7-2 and TRBJ2-2, with TRBD2 matching over 13 bases. V trimming: 5 bases; J trimming: 1 base; junction bases outside the gene matches: 10. The CDR3 runs to 19 residues. Germline CDR1 reads SGHTA; CDR2 reads FQGNSA. The CDR3, as DNA: TGTGCCAGCAGCCCCCGGACTAGCGGGAGATTATTGAACACCGGGGAGCTGTTTTTT. It yields the protein CASSPRTSGRLLNTGELFF.

The gene calls are TRBV20-1 and TRBJ1-1; the D gene is possibly TRBD1 (5 bases). The CDR3 runs to 16 residues. Trimming left V 1 base short and J 2 bases short, with 17 bases between. The germline CDR1 and CDR2 sequences are DFQATT and SNEGSKA (reference sequence). The DNA of the CDR3 is TGCAGTGCTAGAGGGGGGTCAGGGAGGAGAAACACTGAAGCTTTCTTT. Translation: CSARGGSGRRNTEAFF.

The chain uses TRBV20-1 and TRBJ1-2, with TRBD1 matching over 7 bases. Unmatched junction bases numbered 19, after V lost 3 bases and J lost 6 bases. CDR3 size: 17 residues. Germline lookup yields CDR1 DFQATT and CDR2 SNEGSKA (reference sequence). The CDR3 sequence: CSASHYGGQAKRDGYTF. Here the CDR3 DNA reads TGCAGTGCTAGCCATTATGGAGGACAGGCCAAAAGGGATGGCTACACCTTC.

In the case of this clonotype: A read error is possible here, since a much larger clone lies one base away. V and J are TRBV7-3 and TRBJ2-2; no firm D call. The CDR3 runs 14 residues. Trimming removed 5 bases from V and 4 bases from J, with 11 bases in between. In germline, CDR1 is SGHTA, CDR2 FQGTGA. The CDR3, as DNA: TGTGCCAGCAGCCCCCGAGCGACCACCGGGGAGCTGTTTTTT. This codes for CASSPRATTGELFF.

This clonotype has at least ten counts. J is TRBJ2-3 and V is TRBV29-1; TRBD2 is a possible D gene (5 bases). V lost 2 bases and J 2 bases, leaving 14 bases between the germline ends. This CDR3 has 15 amino acids. Germline lookup yields CDR1 SQVTM and CDR2 ANQGSEA. The CDR3 coding sequence is TGCAGCGTTGAAAGTCCCAGCGGACTCACAGATACGCAGTATTTT. This translates into CSVESPSGLTDTQYF.

The chain combines TRBV6-1 with TRBJ2-7, with 7 nucleotides matching TRBD1. V lost 6 bases, J lost 0 bases, and 5 bases stayed unmatched. The CDR3 length is 14 residues. Germline CDR1 is MNHNS and CDR2 is SASEGT. This chain's CDR3 is CASRRDSDSYEQYF. The CDR3 DNA reads TGTGCCAGCAGGAGGGACAGCGACTCCTACGAGCAGTACTTC.

The sample holds a few counts of this clonotype. The J gene is TRBJ2-1, the V gene TRBV3-1, with 7 bases identical to TRBD2. The ends lost 5 bases at V and 0 bases at J; junction bases unmatched: 10. The CDR3 is made up of 17 amino acids. Germline V gene sequence: CDR1 LGHDT, CDR2 YNNKEL (reference sequence). CDR3 sequence: CASSGVFERGSYNEQFF. As DNA, the CDR3 is TGTGCCAGCAGCGGGGTATTCGAGCGGGGCTCCTACAATGAGCAGTTCTTC.

There are a few counts of this clonotype. CDR3 nucleotide sequence: TGTGCCAGCAGCGTAGGTCTGGTAGCTACAGATACGCAGTATTTT. Translating it yields CASSVGLVATDTQYF. The J gene is TRBJ2-3, the V gene TRBV9; D is unclear. Germline V gives CDR1 SGDLS, CDR2 YYNGEE. Trimming took 0 bases from V and 3 from J, leaving 11 bases between them. The CDR3 runs to 15 residues.

This clonotype appeared many times. The V gene is TRBV24-1, the J gene TRBJ2-3; possibly TRBD2 for D (5 bases). Trimming shortened V by 8 bases and J by 3 bases, and 11 bases separated the two germline ends. Germline V gene lookup returns CDR1 KGHDR and CDR2 SFDVKD. The CDR3 has 13 amino acids. CDR3 sequence reads: CATTEGATDTQYF. CDR3 coding DNA: TGTGCCACCACAGAGGGAGCGACAGATACGCAGTATTTT.

The chain links TRBV15 to TRBJ2-3; a possible D gene is TRBD2 (6 bases). Deletions cut 3 bases from V and 8 bases from J, with 18 bases between. Germline CDR1 and CDR2: LNHNV and YYDKDF (reference sequence). The CDR3 is 15 residues long. CDR3 loop: CATSRDTSNQATQYF. For the CDR3, the DNA is TGTGCCACCAGCAGGGATACTAGCAACCAGGCTACGCAGTATTTT. The entire variable domain, with the rest obtained from reference TRBV15 and TRBJ2-3, is as follows: DAMVIQNPRYQVTQFGKPVTLSCSQTLNHNVMYWYQQKSSQAPKLLFHYYDKDFNNEADTPDNFQSRRPNTSFCFLDIRSPGLGDTAMYLCATSRDTSNQATQYFGPGTRLTVL.

This clonotype was counted between two and nine times. The chain links TRBV5-1 to TRBJ1-6; D uncertain. This CDR3 is 15 amino acids long. V was pared by 3 bases and J by 9 bases, with 16 bases between. Germline V gene sequence: CDR1 SGHRS, CDR2 YFSETQ. CDR3 sequence (DNA): TGCGCCAGCAGCTCCGGACTAGGTCGGGTTTCACCCCTCCACTTT. Translated: CASSSGLGRVSPLHF.

This sequence joins TRBV6-5 and TRBJ2-7, with D possibly matching TRBD2 (7 bases). The closer fit of TRBJ2-5 to the DNA end suggests the J call may be wrong. CDR1 is MNHEY and CDR2 is SVGAGI in the germline V gene. This CDR3 has 14 amino acids. CDR3 nucleotide sequence: TGTGCCAGCAGTGACGGGGGGCGCTGGGAGACCCAGTACTTC. Its translation is CASSDGGRWETQYF.

This clonotype was detected ten times or more. The chain has TRBV6-2 or TRBV6-3 and TRBJ2-5; a possible D gene is TRBD1 (6 bases). V lost 0 bases and J 11 bases, leaving 19 bases between the germline ends. Per germline, CDR1 MNHEY and CDR2 SVGEGT. The CDR3 totals 15 residues. CDR3 DNA: TGTGCCAGCAGTTACTCGAGCCGCTTGACAGGAGAGCAGTACTTC. It codes for CASSYSSRLTGEQYF.

This CDR3 reads CASSSPDRVAKNIQYF. DNA of the CDR3: TGTGCCAGCAGTTCCCCGGACAGGGTAGCCAAAAACATTCAGTACTTC. This rearrangement joins TRBV27 to TRBJ2-4; 8 bases are shared with TRBD1. Germline loops: CDR1 MNHEY, CDR2 SMNVEV (reference sequence). The trim removed 4 bases at V and 0 bases at J, leaving 5 bases unmatched. The CDR3 is made up of 16 amino acids.

The chain links TRBV2 to TRBJ1-6, with 9 positions matching TRBD1. The CDR3 is 14 amino acids. The germline gives CDR1 SNHLY, CDR2 FYNNEI. Germline trimming cut 9 bases from V and 7 bases from J; bases unmatched to any gene: 7. Here the CDR3 reads CASRRDRDNSPLHF. The CDR3 DNA is TGTGCCAGTAGGCGGGACAGGGACAATTCACCCCTCCACTTT.

Remarks on this clonotype: Germline is not matched at one junction end, which may reflect a read error. J is TRBJ2-7 and V is TRBV5-5; 7 bases line up with TRBD1. Germline V gene lookup returns CDR1 SGHKS and CDR2 YYEKEE (reference sequence). The CDR3 extends over 13 amino acids. CDR3: CASSFTGAHEQYF. In DNA form, the CDR3 reads TGCGCCAGCAGCTTCACAGGGGCCCACGAGCAGTACTTC.

About this clonotype itself: A much larger clone lies a single base off, so this may be a read error. The V gene is TRBV29-1, the J gene TRBJ2-5; D unclear. Matching the DNA end better, TRBJ2-1 makes the J call doubtful. The germline CDR1 and CDR2 sequences are SQVTM and ANQGSEA. The CDR3 is 12 amino acids. Written as DNA, the CDR3 is TGCAGCGTCGCCGGAGAGTCAGAGACCCAGTTCTTC. Translating gives CSVAGESETQFF.

This clonotype was picked up a small number of times. The V and J genes are TRBV6-2 or TRBV6-3 and TRBJ2-2; D perhaps matches TRBD2 (5 bases). The germline CDR1 and CDR2 sequences are MNHEY and SVGEGT. V was trimmed by 5 bases and J by 5 bases, leaving 12 bases between them. The CDR3 spans 14 residues. The CDR3 DNA follows: TGTGCCAGCAGTGGGGTAGCGAGGACCGGGGAGCTGTTTTTT. Residues: CASSGVARTGELFF.

This clonotype appeared a few times. In DNA, the CDR3 is TGTGCCAGCAATGCGGGACACGGTTACTACGAGCAGTACTTC. This translates into CASNAGHGYYEQYF. The V gene is TRBV28, the J gene TRBJ2-7, with D perhaps assigned TRBD1 or TRBD2 (6 bases each). Germline CDR1 reads MDHEN; CDR2 reads SYDVKM. This CDR3 contains 14 residues. The V end was cut by 7 bases, the J end by 3 bases, with 16 bases between.